The source of this TCR beta chain is a study of T cell responses to AZD1222 COVID-19 vaccine. Whole-study results and caveats: None of the repertoires were sampled until the peak T cell response had passed.

Clones were sequenced by immunoSEQ multiplex PCR, and TCRdb holds only the in-frame ones, with some missing. The sample records more than 85,000 clones, roughly 89% being singletons. As to this clone: As yet, its antigen is unknown.

The CDR3 loop spans 17 amino acids. Germline CDR1 and CDR2: MGHRA and YSYEKL. V was shortened by 0 bases and J by 4 bases, with 16 bases between the two germline ends. The chain links TRBV4-1 to TRBJ1-3; tentative D call: TRBD1 (6 bases). The origin of this receptor is an adult who received the AZD1222 COVID-19 vaccine. Here the sequenced sample was peripheral blood, taken 28 days after the second AZD1222 dose. The CDR3 region has the DNA TGCGCCAGCAGCCAAGATCGAGCAAGGGGGACGGGAAACACCATATATTTT. Encoded protein: CASSQDRARGTGNTIYF.